The clone carrying this T cell receptor beta chain was recorded once. Antigen: not known. Time point reported: week 47, end of study. Topical imiquimod was applied with each vaccine dose, which held 300 ug of mutant IDH1 20-mer peptide. The data belong to a study of a mutant IDH1 vaccine in newly diagnosed glioma. In the study overall: Initiation of the vaccine course occurred 4-6 weeks after radiotherapy alone, or alongside temozolomide cycles. Visits designated V12 and V13 were conducted at weeks 35 and 47, respectively.

Deletions cut 4 bases from V and 0 bases from J, with 13 bases between. This CDR3 is built from 16 residues. CDR1 and CDR2 (germline): SGHDN, FVKESK. Sequencing was performed with immunoSEQ multiplex PCR; in TCRdb, only in-frame clones are kept and a portion is missing. Here the sample spans about 34,000 clones, about 86% being singletons. Study results and caveats: The occurrence of vaccine-induced immune responses was seen in 93.3% of patients. Pseudoprogression appears to have had no connection to changes in top peripheral T cell clonotypes.

The material sequenced was PBMCs, taken from a glioma patient whose treatment included an IDH1 peptide vaccine. The V and J genes are TRBV14 and TRBJ1-5, with D uncertain. This receptor was identified in a young woman with glioma. This CDR3 reads CASSPLSDYSNQPQHF. Here the CDR3 DNA reads TGTGCCAGCAGCCCTCTATCGGATTATAGCAATCAGCCCCAGCATTTT.